One sample yielded the 20 T cell receptor beta chains listed below, sequenced in a study of T cells in tuberculosis (dated by TCRdb to the late 2010s). Receptor amplification or capture employed the immunoSEQ multiplex PCR assay. Imported from immuneACCESS, the table was reduced by TCRdb to in-frame sequences with V and J called. These copies leave out some clones; in studies compared against another copy, an unresolved V gene accounts for under half, and the cause of the remainder is not known. In this sample the table shows tens of thousands of clones, 90% to 95% of which occur a single time. Roughly a sixth of the sample comes from the top ten. What was sequenced was PBMCs. The receptors shown here come from a donor aged 10-29 years with latent tuberculosis or without tuberculosis infection. Some clones in this sample may be carry-over from other donors' samples.

This rearrangement joins TRBV4-2 to TRBJ2-1; the D gene is possibly TRBD2 (6 bases). V lost 4 bases, J lost 0 bases, and 10 bases lay in between. From germline, CDR1 is LGHNA and CDR2 YNFKEQ. The CDR3 contains 15 residues. CDR3 nucleotides: TGTGCCAGCAGCCCACTTAGCGGCTCCTACAATGAGCAGTTCTTC. Translated: CASSPLSGSYNEQFF.

The genes are TRBV13 and TRBJ1-3, with 7 bases matching TRBD1. From germline, CDR1 is PRHDT and CDR2 FYEKMQ (reference sequence). The CDR3 is made up of 16 amino acids. Trimming removed 3 bases from V and 1 base from J; junction bases left unmatched: 6. This chain's CDR3 is CASSFRGITSGNTIYF. CDR3 coding DNA: TGTGCCAGCAGCTTCAGGGGGATAACGTCTGGAAACACCATATATTTT.

CDR3 nucleotide sequence: TGTGCCACCCTGACTACCGACAACATGAACACTGAAGCTTTCTTT. This encodes CATLTTDNMNTEAFF. The gene calls are TRBV10-3 and TRBJ1-1; unclear D gene. With 10 bases removed from V and 0 bases from J, the gap between germline ends came to 18 bases. The CDR3 consists of 15 residues. CDR1 is ENHRY, CDR2 SYGVKD, per germline.

V gene TRBV6-1 combines with J gene TRBJ1-5; D might be TRBD1 (6 bases). There are 15 residues in the CDR3. CDR1 and CDR2 (germline): MNHNS, SASEGT. Trimming stripped 1 base from V and 2 bases from J, with 9 bases between. The CDR3 DNA reads as TGTGCCAGCAGTGAAGTAGCAGGGGGCAATCAGCCCCAGCATTTT. Translation gives CASSEVAGGNQPQHF.

The chain combines TRBV5-6 with TRBJ2-7; a possible D gene is TRBD2 (7 bases). Germline assignment: CDR1 SGHDT and CDR2 YYEEEE. V was cut by 4 bases and J by 5 bases, with 31 bases left in between. This CDR3 spans 19 amino acids. The CDR3 spells CASSVKTPQGGGSLHEQYF. The CDR3 DNA is TGTGCCAGCAGCGTAAAAACCCCACAGGGCGGCGGGAGTCTCCACGAGCAGTACTTC.

The rearrangement joins TRBV6-6 to TRBJ1-3, with D possibly matching TRBD1 (5 bases). In germline, CDR1 is MNHNY, CDR2 SVGAGI (reference sequence). V was clipped by 1 base and J by 8 bases, with 15 bases between them. The CDR3 is 15 amino acids. The CDR3 region is CASSYWGSAWDTIYF. CDR3 in DNA: TGTGCCAGCAGTTACTGGGGCAGCGCTTGGGACACCATATATTTT.

The V call is TRBV18, the J call TRBJ2-7, with TRBD1 identical over 8 bases. V was clipped by 3 bases and J by 6 bases; unmatched bases: 7. This CDR3 contains 14 residues. Germline CDR1 KGHSH, CDR2 LQKENI. The CDR3, as DNA: TGTGCCAGCTCACCGGACAGGGAGTCAAGCGAGCAGTACTTC. Translating gives CASSPDRESSEQYF.

This chain joins TRBV14 and TRBJ1-6; 8 nucleotides match TRBD1. V shed 5 bases, J shed 9 bases, and the junction held 12 bases outside the gene matches. The CDR3 spans 16 residues. Germline V lookup: CDR1 SGHDN, CDR2 FVKESK. This CDR3 is CASSLRTGPETSPLHF. As DNA, the CDR3 is TGTGCCAGCAGCTTACGGACAGGGCCAGAAACTTCACCCCTCCACTTT. The entire variable domain, with the rest obtained from reference TRBV14 and TRBJ1-6, is as follows: EAGVTQFPSHSVIEKGQTVTLRCDPISGHDNLYWYRRVMGKEIKFLLHFVKESKQDESGMPNNRFLAERTGGTYSTLKVQPAELEDSGVYFCASSLRTGPETSPLHFGNGTRLTVT.

The chain is built from TRBV27 and TRBJ2-7; 7 positions match TRBD2. This CDR3 comprises 14 residues. Germline trimming cut 3 bases from V and 3 bases from J; bases unmatched to any gene: 5. CDR1 and CDR2 (germline): MNHEY, SMNVEV (reference sequence). CDR3 in DNA: TGTGCCAGCAGTTTGGGGGGGGTCGGCTACGAGCAGTACTTC. Translating it yields CASSLGGVGYEQYF.

This sequence joins TRBV25-1 and TRBJ1-4; no definite D call. Trimming cost V 5 bases and J 2 bases, with 6 bases left between them. This CDR3 is 13 amino acids long. The V gene's germline CDR1 is MGHDK and CDR2 SYGVNS. The CDR3 region has the DNA TGTGCCAGCAGTTACAGTACTAATGAAAAACTGTTTTTT. Amino acid sequence: CASSYSTNEKLFF.

The V gene is TRBV5-1, the J gene TRBJ2-2; D is unclear. There are 17 residues in the CDR3. V lost 4 bases and J 0 bases, leaving 16 bases between the germline ends. CDR1 SGHRS and CDR2 YFSETQ come from the germline V gene. Written as DNA, the CDR3 is TGCGCCAGCAGCCCTAAGTACCGGTCGGCGAACACCGGGGAGCTGTTTTTT. Its translation is CASSPKYRSANTGELFF.

This chain connects TRBV10-2 to TRBJ2-1; 9 bases agree with TRBD2. Germline V gene sequence: CDR1 WSHSY, CDR2 SAAADI. V shed 2 bases, J shed 10 bases, and the junction held 6 bases outside the gene matches. This CDR3 region has 14 residues. CDR3 bases: TGCGCCAGCAGTGAGGCGGGGGGGTCGGGCGAGCAGTTCTTC. It yields the protein CASSEAGGSGEQFF.

V gene TRBV7-9 combines with J gene TRBJ2-7, with 7 bases lining up with TRBD1. The germline gives CDR1 SEHNR, CDR2 FQNEAQ (reference sequence). The CDR3 has 14 amino acids. The V gene end was trimmed by 5 bases and the J gene end by 3 bases; junction bases not matched to a gene: 7. The CDR3 loop is CASSPTTGNYEQYF. In nucleotides, the CDR3 is TGTGCCAGCAGCCCGACGACAGGGAACTACGAGCAGTACTTC.

In its sample, this clone was seen once. The CDR3 coding sequence is TGTGCCAGCAGACAGACAGGGTCGCGATGGGCCCAGTACTTC. Protein: CASRQTGSRWAQYF. The rearrangement uses TRBV6-5 and TRBJ2-5; 7 bases are a match to TRBD1. The CDR3 sequence is 14 residues long. Germline lookup yields CDR1 MNHEY and CDR2 SVGAGI. With V trimmed by 6 bases and J by 9 bases, 13 bases remained unmatched.

This chain's CDR3 is CASSVYGVTGELFF. The CDR3 DNA reads as TGTGCCAGCTCAGTATACGGGGTCACCGGGGAGCTGTTTTTT. V and J are TRBV18 and TRBJ2-2; a weak D match, TRBD2 (5 bases). CDR3 length: 14 amino acids. Trimming pared 5 bases from V and 4 bases from J, leaving 11 bases between. The germline CDR1 and CDR2 sequences are KGHSH and LQKENI.

The genes are TRBV13 and TRBJ1-2; 7 bases map to TRBD1. CDR1 is PRHDT and CDR2 is FYEKMQ in the germline V gene (reference sequence). V shed 3 bases, J shed 6 bases, and the junction held 7 bases outside the gene matches. This CDR3 is 14 amino acids long. In nucleotides, the CDR3 is TGTGCCAGCAGCTTGCTGACAGGGTCTGATGGCTACACCTTC. This translates into CASSLLTGSDGYTF.

The V gene is TRBV29-1, the J gene TRBJ2-1; 12 bases are a match to TRBD2. The junction had 9 bases not matched to a gene; V was cut back by 5 bases and J by 7 bases. The CDR3 length is 15 residues. Germline V gene lookup returns CDR1 SQVTM and CDR2 ANQGSEA. CDR3 sequence reads: CSVLTGTSGLNEQFF. CDR3 bases: TGCAGCGTTTTAACCGGGACTAGCGGGCTAAATGAGCAGTTCTTC.

The chain uses TRBV15 and TRBJ1-1; D is perhaps TRBD1 (5 bases). V was pared by 5 bases and J by 3 bases, with 16 bases between. There are 15 residues in the CDR3. The germline gives CDR1 LNHNV, CDR2 YYDKDF (reference sequence). The DNA for the CDR3 is TGTGCCACCAGCCCAAGCGCGGGGGGTTACACTGAAGCTTTCTTT. This translates into CATSPSAGGYTEAFF.

Here the CDR3 reads CASRGTEETQETQYF. As DNA, the CDR3 is TGTGCCAGCAGAGGGACAGAGGAAACTCAAGAGACCCAGTACTTC. The V and J genes are TRBV6-4 and TRBJ2-5; TRBD1 agrees at 7 bases. This CDR3 spans 15 amino acids. V shed 6 bases, J shed 2 bases, and the junction held 9 bases outside the gene matches. From germline, CDR1 is MRHNA and CDR2 SNTAGT.

The genes are TRBV27 and TRBJ2-7; 9 bases match TRBD1. The J segment lost 3 bases and the V segment lost 5 bases, leaving 5 bases of the junction unmatched. The germline V gene encodes CDR1 MNHEY and CDR2 SMNVEV (reference sequence). This CDR3 has 14 amino acids. CDR3 residues: CASSPGGQGYEQYF. CDR3 sequence (DNA): TGTGCCAGCAGTCCCGGGGGACAGGGCTACGAGCAGTACTTC.